The clone carrying this TCR beta chain was observed a handful of times. Its antigen is still unknown. The record originates from a study of beta chain features in type 1 diabetes. For the study at large: Patients shared similar age, gender and cell yields with healthy donors. Study-level findings and limits: Patients with type 1 diabetes showed fewer VDJ junction insertions and more deletions. For patients, the naive, central memory and Treg TCRB repertoires appeared more alike than for healthy donors. Cells with high TCR expression could be over-represented by cDNA sequencing.

Reverse transcription of all isolated RNA meant that expressed TCRB transcripts were sequenced. The protocol was immunoSEQ multiplex PCR, while the TCRdb copy is restricted to in-frame clones and leaves out a portion. Of roughly 500,000 clones listed, roughly 10% were seen once; the top ten hold 0.046%. The TCR comes from a woman between 18 and 30 years old in good health. The sample was naive CD4+ T cells from blood.

The CDR3 region is CSVEGTGTTTDTQYF. The CDR3 coding sequence is TGCAGCGTTGAGGGGACAGGAACGACCACAGATACGCAGTATTTT. The genes are TRBV29-1 and TRBJ2-3, with 8 bases identical to TRBD1. Looked up from germline, CDR1 is SQVTM and CDR2 is ANQGSEA. Trimming removed 3 bases from V and 2 bases from J; junction bases left unmatched: 7. The CDR3 contains 15 residues.